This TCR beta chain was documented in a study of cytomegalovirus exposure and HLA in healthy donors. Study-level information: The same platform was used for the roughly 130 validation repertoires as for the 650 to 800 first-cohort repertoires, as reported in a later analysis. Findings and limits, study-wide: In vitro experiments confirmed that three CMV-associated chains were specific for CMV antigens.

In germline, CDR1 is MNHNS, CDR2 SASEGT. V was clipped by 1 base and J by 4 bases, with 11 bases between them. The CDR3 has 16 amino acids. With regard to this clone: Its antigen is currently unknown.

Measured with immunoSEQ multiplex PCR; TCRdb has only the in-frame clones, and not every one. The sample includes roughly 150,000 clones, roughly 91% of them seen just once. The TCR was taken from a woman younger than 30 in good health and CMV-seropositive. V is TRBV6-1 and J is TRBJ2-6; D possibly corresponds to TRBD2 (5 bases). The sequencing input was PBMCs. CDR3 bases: TGTGCCAGCAGTGAAGGGTCCGGGGAAGGGGCCAACGTCCTGACTTTC. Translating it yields CASSEGSGEGANVLTF.